This T cell receptor beta chain is from a study of T-cell reconstitution after alpha-beta-depleted transplantation in children. Researchers prepared the TCRbeta library using unique molecular identifiers, the study reports. TCRdb re-called the PCR reads through MiXCR, storing one row per CDR3 protein. Of over 150,000 distinct CDR3 sequences in the sample, roughly 7% were seen once. This clonotype was counted ten times or more. Its antigen is undetermined. V lost 6 bases, J lost 4 bases, and 20 bases lay in between. Germline V lookup: CDR1 DFQATT, CDR2 SNEGSKA (reference sequence). The CDR3 has 15 amino acids. Study-wide findings and caveats: Some patients showed high day-60 TCRbeta diversity, which derived from surviving recipient T cells and thymic progenitors. Roughly two months post-transplant, alpha-beta T cells reportedly originated from several hundred graft clones that had expanded. T-cell counts and diversity were attributed mostly to newly produced T cells one year after transplant.

The sample here was PBMCs, taken before TCRalphabeta/CD19-depleted stem cell transplant. This receptor was obtained from a boy aged 2-9 years with acute lymphoblastic leukemia, due to receive a stem cell transplant. V and J are TRBV20-1 and TRBJ2-3; D possibly corresponds to TRBD2 (6 bases). CDR3 in DNA: TGCAGTGCAACGCCAGTGGAGATAGCGGCAGATACGCAGTATTTT. This codes for CSATPVEIAADTQYF.